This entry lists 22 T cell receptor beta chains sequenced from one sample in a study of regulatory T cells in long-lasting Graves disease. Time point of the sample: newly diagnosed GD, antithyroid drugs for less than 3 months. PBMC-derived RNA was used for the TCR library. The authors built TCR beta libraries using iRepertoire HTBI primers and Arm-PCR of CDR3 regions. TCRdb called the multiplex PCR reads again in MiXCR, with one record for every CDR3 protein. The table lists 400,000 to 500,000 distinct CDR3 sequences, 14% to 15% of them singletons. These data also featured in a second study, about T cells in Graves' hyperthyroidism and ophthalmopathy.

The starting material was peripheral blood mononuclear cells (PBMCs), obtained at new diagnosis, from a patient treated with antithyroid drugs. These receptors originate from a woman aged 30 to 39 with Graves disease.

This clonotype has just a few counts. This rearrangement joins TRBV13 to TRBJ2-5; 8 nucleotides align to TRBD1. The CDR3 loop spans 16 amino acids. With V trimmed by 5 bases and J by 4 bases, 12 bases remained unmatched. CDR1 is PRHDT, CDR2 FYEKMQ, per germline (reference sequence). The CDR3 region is CASSERVGRGPETQYF. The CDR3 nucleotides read TGTGCCAGCAGCGAGAGGGTAGGCAGGGGGCCAGAGACCCAGTACTTC.

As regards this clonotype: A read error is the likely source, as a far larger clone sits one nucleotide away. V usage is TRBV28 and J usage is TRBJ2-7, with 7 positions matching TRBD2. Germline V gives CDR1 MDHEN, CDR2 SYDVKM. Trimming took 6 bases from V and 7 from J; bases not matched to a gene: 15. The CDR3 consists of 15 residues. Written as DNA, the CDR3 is TGTGCCAGCAGCTCAACCGGGACTAAGGCTGATGAGCAGTACTTC. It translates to CASSSTGTKADEQYF.

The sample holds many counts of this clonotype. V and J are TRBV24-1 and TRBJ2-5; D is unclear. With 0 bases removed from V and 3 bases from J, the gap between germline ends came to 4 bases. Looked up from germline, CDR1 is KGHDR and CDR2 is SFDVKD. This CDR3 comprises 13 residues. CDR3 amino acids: CATSDLGEETQYF. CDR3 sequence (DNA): TGTGCCACCAGTGATTTGGGGGAAGAGACCCAGTACTTC.

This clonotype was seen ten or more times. CDR3 in DNA: TGTGCCAGCAGTTTTGCTCGGGACAGGGGGCGGGAGACCCAGTACTTC. Its protein product is CASSFARDRGRETQYF. V usage is TRBV12-3 or TRBV12-4 and J usage is TRBJ2-5; TRBD1 matches at 12 bases. J was trimmed by 5 bases and V by 3 bases; bases with no gene match: 7. The CDR3 is 16 amino acids.

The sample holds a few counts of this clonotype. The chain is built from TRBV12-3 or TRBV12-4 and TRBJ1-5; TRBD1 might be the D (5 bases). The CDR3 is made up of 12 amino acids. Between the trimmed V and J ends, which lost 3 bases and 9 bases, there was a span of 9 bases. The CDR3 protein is CASSFPGSPQHF. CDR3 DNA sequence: TGTGCCAGCAGTTTCCCAGGGTCGCCCCAGCATTTT.

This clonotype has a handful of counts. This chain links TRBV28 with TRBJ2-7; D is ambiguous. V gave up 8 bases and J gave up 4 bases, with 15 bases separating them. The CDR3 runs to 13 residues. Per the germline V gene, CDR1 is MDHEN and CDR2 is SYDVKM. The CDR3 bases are TGTGCCAGCCACTTCGTCGGTGGATACGAGCAGTACTTC. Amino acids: CASHFVGGYEQYF.

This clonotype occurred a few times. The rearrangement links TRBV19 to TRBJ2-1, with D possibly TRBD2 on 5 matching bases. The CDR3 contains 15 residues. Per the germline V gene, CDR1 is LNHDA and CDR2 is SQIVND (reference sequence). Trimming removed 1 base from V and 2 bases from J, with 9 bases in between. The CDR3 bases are TGTGCCAGTAGTATAGGGGAGATTCCCTACAATGAGCAGTTCTTC. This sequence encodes CASSIGEIPYNEQFF.

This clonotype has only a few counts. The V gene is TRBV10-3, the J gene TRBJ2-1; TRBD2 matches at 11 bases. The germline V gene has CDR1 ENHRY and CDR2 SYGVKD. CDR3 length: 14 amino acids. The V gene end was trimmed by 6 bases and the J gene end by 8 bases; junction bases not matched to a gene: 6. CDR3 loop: CAISFSGGGHEQFF. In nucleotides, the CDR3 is TGTGCCATCAGCTTTAGCGGGGGGGGACATGAGCAGTTCTTC.

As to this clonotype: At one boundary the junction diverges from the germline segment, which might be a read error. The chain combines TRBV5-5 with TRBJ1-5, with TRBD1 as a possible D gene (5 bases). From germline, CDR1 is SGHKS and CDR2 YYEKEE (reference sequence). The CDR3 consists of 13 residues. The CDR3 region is CASSRGQQGPQHF. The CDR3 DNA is TGCGCCAGCAGTAGGGGCCAGCAAGGGCCCCAGCATTTT.

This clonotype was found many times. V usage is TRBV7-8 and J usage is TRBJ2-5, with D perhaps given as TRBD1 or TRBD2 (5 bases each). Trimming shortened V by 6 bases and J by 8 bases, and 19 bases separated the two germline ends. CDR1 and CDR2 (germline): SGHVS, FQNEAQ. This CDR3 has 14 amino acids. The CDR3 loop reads CASRVGDVGGTQYF. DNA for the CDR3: TGTGCCAGCAGAGTGGGGGACGTCGGAGGAACCCAGTACTTC.

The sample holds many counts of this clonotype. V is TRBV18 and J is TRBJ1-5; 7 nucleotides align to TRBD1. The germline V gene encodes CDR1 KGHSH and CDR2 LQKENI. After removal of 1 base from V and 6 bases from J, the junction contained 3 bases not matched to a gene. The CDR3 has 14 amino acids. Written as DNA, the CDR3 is TGTGCCAGCTCACCACAGACAGGGTCTCAGCCCCAGCATTTT. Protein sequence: CASSPQTGSQPQHF. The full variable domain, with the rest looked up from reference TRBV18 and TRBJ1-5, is NAGVMQNPRHLVRRRGQEARLRCSPMKGHSHVYWYRQLPEEGLKFMVYLQKENIIDESGMPKERFSAEFPKEGPSILRIQQVVRGDSAAYFCASSPQTGSQPQHFGDGTRLSIL.

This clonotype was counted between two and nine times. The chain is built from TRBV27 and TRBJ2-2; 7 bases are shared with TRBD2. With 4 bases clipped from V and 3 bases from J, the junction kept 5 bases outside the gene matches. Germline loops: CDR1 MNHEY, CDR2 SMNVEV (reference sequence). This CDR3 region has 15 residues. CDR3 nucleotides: TGTGCCAGCAGTTCAAGCGGGATATACACCGGGGAGCTGTTTTTT. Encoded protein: CASSSSGIYTGELFF.

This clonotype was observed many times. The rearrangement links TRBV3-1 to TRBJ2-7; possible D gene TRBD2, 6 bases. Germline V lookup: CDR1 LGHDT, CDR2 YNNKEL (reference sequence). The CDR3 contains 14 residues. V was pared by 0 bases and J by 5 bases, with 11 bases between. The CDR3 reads CASSQDRGRNEQYF. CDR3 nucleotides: TGTGCCAGCAGCCAAGATCGGGGGAGAAACGAGCAGTACTTC.

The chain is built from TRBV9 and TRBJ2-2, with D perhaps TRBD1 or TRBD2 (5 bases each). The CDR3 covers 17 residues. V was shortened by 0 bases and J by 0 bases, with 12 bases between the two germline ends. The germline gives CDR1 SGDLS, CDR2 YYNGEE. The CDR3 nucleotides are TGTGCCAGCAGCGTAGAGAGGGACGGTCCGAACACCGGGGAGCTGTTTTTT. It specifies CASSVERDGPNTGELFF. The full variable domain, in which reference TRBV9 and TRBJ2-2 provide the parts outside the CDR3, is DSGVTQTPKHLITATGQRVTLRCSPRSGDLSVYWYQQSLDQGLQFLIQYYNGEERAKGNILERFSAQQFPDLHSELNLSSLELGDSALYFCASSVERDGPNTGELFFGEGSRLTVL.

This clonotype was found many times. The CDR3 here is CASSQTALNTEAFF. Here the CDR3 DNA reads TGTGCCAGCAGTCAGACAGCCTTGAACACTGAAGCTTTCTTT. The rearrangement uses TRBV28 and TRBJ1-1; perhaps TRBD1 as D (5 bases). CDR3 length equals 14 residues. Germline assignment: CDR1 MDHEN and CDR2 SYDVKM. V lost 5 bases and J lost 0, with 10 bases in between.

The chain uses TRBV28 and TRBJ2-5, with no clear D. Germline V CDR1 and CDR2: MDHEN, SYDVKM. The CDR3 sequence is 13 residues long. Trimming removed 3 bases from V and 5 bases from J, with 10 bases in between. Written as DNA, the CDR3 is TGTGCCAGCAGTTTTCGGGCGGTGGAGACCCAGTACTTC. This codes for CASSFRAVETQYF.

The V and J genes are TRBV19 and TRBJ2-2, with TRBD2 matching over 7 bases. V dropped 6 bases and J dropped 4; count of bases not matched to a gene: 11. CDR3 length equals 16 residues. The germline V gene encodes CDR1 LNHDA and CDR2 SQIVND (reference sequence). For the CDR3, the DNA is TGTGCCAGTAGGGGCCACGGGACTACGGCCACCGGGGAGCTGTTTTTT. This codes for CASRGHGTTATGELFF.

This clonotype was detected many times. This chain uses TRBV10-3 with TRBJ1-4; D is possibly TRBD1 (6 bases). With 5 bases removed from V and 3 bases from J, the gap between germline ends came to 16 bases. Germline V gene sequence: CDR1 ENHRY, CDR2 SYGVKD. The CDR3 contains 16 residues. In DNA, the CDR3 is TGTGCCATCAGTCAAACGGGGAGGACAGCTAATGAAAAACTGTTTTTT. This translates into CAISQTGRTANEKLFF.

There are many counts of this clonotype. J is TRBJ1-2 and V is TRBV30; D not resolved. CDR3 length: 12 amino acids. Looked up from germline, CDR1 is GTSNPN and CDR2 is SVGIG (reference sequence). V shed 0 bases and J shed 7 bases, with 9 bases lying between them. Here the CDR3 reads CAWSVRSGGYTF. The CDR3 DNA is TGTGCCTGGAGTGTACGGAGTGGTGGCTACACCTTC. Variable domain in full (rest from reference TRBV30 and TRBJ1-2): SQTIHQWPATLVQPVGSPLSLECTVEGTSNPNLYWYRQAAGRGLQLLFYSVGIGQISSEVPQNLSASRPQDRQFILSSKKLLLSDSGFYLCAWSVRSGGYTFGSGTRLTVV.

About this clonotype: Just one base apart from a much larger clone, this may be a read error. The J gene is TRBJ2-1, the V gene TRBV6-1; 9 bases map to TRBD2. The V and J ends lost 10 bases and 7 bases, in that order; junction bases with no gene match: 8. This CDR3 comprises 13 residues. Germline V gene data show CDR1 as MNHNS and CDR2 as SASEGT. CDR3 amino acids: CAIYSRGGNEQFF. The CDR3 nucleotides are TGTGCCATCTACTCGCGGGGGGGTAATGAGCAGTTCTTC.

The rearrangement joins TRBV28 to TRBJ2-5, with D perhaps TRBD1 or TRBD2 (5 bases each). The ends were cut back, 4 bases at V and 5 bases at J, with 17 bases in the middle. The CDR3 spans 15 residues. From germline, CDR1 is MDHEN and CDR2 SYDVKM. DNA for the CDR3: TGTGCCAGCAGTTCCCCGGGACGGGGTCCGGAGACCCAGTACTTC. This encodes CASSSPGRGPETQYF.

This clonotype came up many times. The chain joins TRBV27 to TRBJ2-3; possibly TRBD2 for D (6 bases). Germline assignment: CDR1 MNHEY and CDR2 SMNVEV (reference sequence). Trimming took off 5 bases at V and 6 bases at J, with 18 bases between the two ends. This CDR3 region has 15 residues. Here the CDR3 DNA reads TGTGCCAGCAGTCCCTCGGGAGTAGTTATCGATACGCAGTATTTT. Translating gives CASSPSGVVIDTQYF.